These 12 T cell receptor beta chains originate from one sample sequenced in a study of T-cell memory formation after mild COVID-19. TCRdb called the 5' RACE reads again in MiXCR, with one record for every CDR3 protein. The table records about 440,000 distinct CDR3 sequences, around 18% of them present only once. Sequencing was performed on PBMCs or a T cell subset sorted from them (not recorded which). Receptors were obtained from an adult woman who had mild COVID-19 (a few samples of this study predate the infection). Cell type and time point are not known.

This clonotype was picked up a small number of times. The chain is built from TRBV20-1 and TRBJ2-3; D remains unclear. In germline, CDR1 is DFQATT, CDR2 SNEGSKA (reference sequence). V was pared by 2 bases and J by 0 bases, with 12 bases between. The CDR3 length is 15 residues. The CDR3 region is CSARKSTPSTDTQYF. Written as DNA, the CDR3 is TGCAGTGCTAGAAAATCGACACCGAGCACAGATACGCAGTATTTT.

This clonotype came up a few times. The V and J genes are TRBV7-3 and TRBJ2-3; no definite D call. The germline V gene has CDR1 SGHTA and CDR2 FQGTGA. With 5 bases removed from V and 6 bases from J, the gap between germline ends came to 12 bases. CDR3 length: 13 residues. The CDR3 reads CASSKMLRDTQYF. The CDR3 bases are TGTGCCAGCAGCAAGATGCTGAGGGATACGCAGTATTTT.

This clonotype showed up just a few times. The chain carries TRBV28 and TRBJ2-7; tentative D call: TRBD1 (5 bases). CDR1 MDHEN and CDR2 SYDVKM come from the germline V gene. This CDR3 is built from 14 residues. With 3 bases removed from V and 2 bases from J, the gap between germline ends came to 11 bases. The CDR3 DNA sequence: TGTGCCAGCAGTTTTTACAGGAGTACCTACGAGCAGTACTTC. It specifies CASSFYRSTYEQYF.

There are a few counts of this clonotype. The genes are TRBV7-9 and TRBJ2-5; D could derive from TRBD1 or TRBD2 (6 bases each). V was pared by 4 bases and J by 1 base, with 10 bases between. The CDR3 totals 14 residues. CDR1 SEHNR and CDR2 FQNEAQ come from the germline V gene (reference sequence). CDR3 in DNA: TGTGCCAGCAGCTCACCGGGGGCCCAAGAGACCCAGTACTTC. It encodes CASSSPGAQETQYF.

There are a few counts of this clonotype. As DNA, the CDR3 is TGCAGTGCTCTCCCCCTTCGAGGAGCCTACGAGCAGTACTTC. Translated, it gives CSALPLRGAYEQYF. The chain combines TRBV20-1 with TRBJ2-7; no reliable D call. Trimming cost V 5 bases and J 2 bases, with 16 bases left between them. The germline V gene has CDR1 DFQATT and CDR2 SNEGSKA (reference sequence). This CDR3 is built from 14 residues.

The chain recombines TRBV5-1 with TRBJ2-3; D remains unclear. V was shortened by 0 bases and J by 4 bases, with 15 bases between the two germline ends. Germline values: CDR1 SGHRS, CDR2 YFSETQ. This CDR3 is built from 16 residues. CDR3 DNA sequence: TGCGCCAGCAGCTTGGCCGAAGGCCGTGGGGCAGATACGCAGTATTTT. Translating it yields CASSLAEGRGADTQYF.

This clonotype was seen only a few times. Germline and junction disagree at one end, which may indicate a read error. The chain links TRBV25-1 to TRBJ2-1; TRBD1 or TRBD2 may be the D gene (5 bases each). There are 16 residues in the CDR3. CDR1 is MGHDK, CDR2 SYGVNS, per germline. The CDR3 loop reads CASREWGSKKRNEQFF. In DNA, the CDR3 is TGTGCCAGCAGAGAATGGGGGTCCAAGAAAAGGAATGAGCAGTTCTTC. Together with reference TRBV25-1 and TRBJ2-1, the CDR3 gives the full variable domain: EADIYQTPRYLVIGTGKKITLECSQTMGHDKMYWYQQDPGMELHLIHYSYGVNSTEKGDLSSESTVSRIRTEHFPLTLESARPSHTSQYLCASREWGSKKRNEQFFGPGTRLTVL.

The chain links TRBV6-2 or TRBV6-3 to TRBJ2-4, with 8 nucleotides matching TRBD1. Trimming at V came to 1 base and at J to 11 bases, leaving 4 bases not matched to a gene. Germline V CDR1 and CDR2: MNHEY, SVGEGT. The CDR3 loop spans 13 amino acids. CDR3 DNA: TGTGCCAGCAGTTACTTAGACAGGGGTCTTCAGTACTTC. Its protein is CASSYLDRGLQYF.

This clonotype occurred a few times. The gene calls are TRBV3-1 and TRBJ1-3; no firm D call. The CDR3 spans 13 residues. The V end was cut by 3 bases, the J end by 1 base, with 4 bases between. CDR1 LGHDT and CDR2 YNNKEL come from the germline V gene (reference sequence). In nucleotides, the CDR3 is TGTGCCAGCAGCCAGTTTTCTGGAAACACCATATATTTT. This gives the protein CASSQFSGNTIYF. Combining the CDR3 with reference TRBV3-1 and TRBJ1-3 gives the whole variable domain DTAVSQTPKYLVTQMGNDKSIKCEQNLGHDTMYWYKQDSKKFLKIMFSYNNKELIINETVPNRFSPKSPDKAHLNLHINSLELGDSAVYFCASSQFSGNTIYFGEGSWLTVV.

This clonotype was recorded a few times. This chain connects TRBV7-9 to TRBJ1-1, with D possibly matching TRBD1 (6 bases). Germline CDR1 SEHNR, CDR2 FQNEAQ (reference sequence). V gave up 5 bases and J gave up 5 bases, with 15 bases separating them. CDR3 size: 14 residues. CDR3 bases: TGTGCCAGCAGCCGCGGCCGGGGGCTGACTGAAGCTTTCTTT. Translation: CASSRGRGLTEAFF.

This chain links TRBV20-1 with TRBJ1-1; 9 bases line up with TRBD1. There are 15 residues in the CDR3. Germline CDR1 DFQATT, CDR2 SNEGSKA (reference sequence). The V segment lost 2 bases and the J segment 1 base; nucleotides outside the gene matches: 5. The CDR3 DNA reads as TGCAGTGCTAGATTCCAGACAGGGGGGAACACTGAAGCTTTCTTT. This codes for CSARFQTGGNTEAFF.

The chain combines TRBV5-6 with TRBJ2-7; no clear D gene. The germline V gene encodes CDR1 SGHDT and CDR2 YYEEEE. This CDR3 is built from 13 residues. V gave up 0 bases and J gave up 6 bases, with 10 bases separating them. The CDR3 reads CASSLVDLSEQYF. For the CDR3, the DNA is TGTGCCAGCAGCTTGGTGGATTTGTCCGAGCAGTACTTC.